A single sample gave rise to the 24 T cell receptor beta chains below, sequenced in a study of blood T cell repertoires in COVID-19. Sequencing was performed with immunoSEQ multiplex PCR; in TCRdb, only in-frame clones are kept and a portion is missing. The sample includes 150,000 or so clones, approximately 80% of them seen just once. Input material: peripheral blood. These TCRs come from a woman in her fifties or sixties with acute or convalescent COVID-19.

The chain links TRBV5-1 to TRBJ1-2; tentatively, D is TRBD1 (5 bases). The germline CDR1 and CDR2 sequences are SGHRS and YFSETQ. V was shortened by 7 bases and J by 4 bases, with 8 bases between the two germline ends. The CDR3 runs 11 residues. This CDR3 reads CASQGGYGYTF. The DNA of the CDR3 is TGCGCCAGCCAGGGCGGCTATGGCTACACCTTC.

The chain recombines TRBV7-6 with TRBJ2-6; D is possibly TRBD1 (5 bases). V was trimmed by 7 bases and J by 0 bases, leaving 16 bases between them. This CDR3 has 17 residues. Looked up from germline, CDR1 is SGHVS and CDR2 is FNYEAQ. CDR3 in amino acids: CASTSQGTFSGANVLTF. The DNA of the CDR3 is TGTGCCAGCACCTCGCAGGGAACCTTCTCTGGGGCCAACGTCCTGACTTTC. Complete variable domain (other parts from reference TRBV7-6 and TRBJ2-6): GAGVSQSPRYKVTKRGQDVALRCDPISGHVSLYWYRQALGQGPEFLTYFNYEAQQDKSGLPNDRFSAERPEGSISTLTIQRTEQRDSAMYRCASTSQGTFSGANVLTFGAGSRLTVL.

The chain is built from TRBV19 and TRBJ1-1; tentatively, D is TRBD1 (5 bases). Trimming left V 8 bases short and J 5 bases short, with 9 bases between. This CDR3 is built from 11 residues. The V gene's germline CDR1 is LNHDA and CDR2 SQIVND (reference sequence). For the CDR3, the DNA is TGTGCCAGTGGTCAGGGAACTGAAGCTTTCTTT. This translates into CASGQGTEAFF.

Here the CDR3 DNA reads TGTGCCAGCAGCCCACTCGACAGGGGTCTCATGCGGTACACCTTC. This codes for CASSPLDRGLMRYTF. The rearrangement uses TRBV28 and TRBJ1-2; 8 nucleotides align to TRBD1. V shed 6 bases, J shed 11 bases, and the junction held 17 bases outside the gene matches. The CDR3 loop spans 15 amino acids. Germline assignment: CDR1 MDHEN and CDR2 SYDVKM.

The V call is TRBV5-1, the J call TRBJ1-4, with a possible D match to TRBD1 (5 bases). This CDR3 comprises 16 residues. Trimming removed 4 bases at V and 3 bases at J, with 16 bases between. From germline, CDR1 is SGHRS and CDR2 YFSETQ. This CDR3 is CASSPLRQLPNEKLFF. CDR3 nucleotides: TGCGCCAGCAGCCCTCTCCGACAGCTGCCTAATGAAAAACTGTTTTTT.

This chain connects TRBV5-1 to TRBJ1-1; 8 nucleotides match TRBD1. This CDR3 region has 16 residues. Unmatched junction bases numbered 11, after V lost 0 bases and J lost 7 bases. The germline gives CDR1 SGHRS, CDR2 YFSETQ. CDR3 region: CASSLGGGPGTGEAFF. CDR3 nucleotide sequence: TGCGCCAGCAGCTTGGGCGGAGGACCCGGGACAGGTGAAGCTTTCTTT.

This chain joins TRBV5-4 and TRBJ2-3; TRBD1 matches at 8 bases. The CDR3 contains 16 residues. Germline values: CDR1 SGHNT, CDR2 YYREEE (reference sequence). J gave up 0 bases and V 3 bases, and 6 bases lay outside the gene matches. The CDR3 sequence: CASSSGGQRSTDTQYF. The CDR3, as DNA: TGTGCCAGCAGCTCAGGGGGCCAAAGGAGCACAGATACGCAGTATTTT.

The J gene is TRBJ1-2, the V gene TRBV4-2; a possible D gene is TRBD1 (5 bases). Germline-derived CDR1 and CDR2 are LGHNA and YNFKEQ. V was clipped by 2 bases and J by 0 bases, with 13 bases between them. This CDR3 has 16 amino acids. CDR3 protein: CASSQLREGSNYGYTF. In DNA, the CDR3 is TGTGCCAGCAGCCAACTCAGGGAGGGATCTAACTATGGCTACACCTTC.

The rearrangement links TRBV5-5 to TRBJ2-7, with 10 bases that match TRBD1. CDR1 and CDR2 from the germline V gene are SGHKS and YYEKEE (reference sequence). V dropped 2 bases and J dropped 4; count of bases not matched to a gene: 6. The length of the CDR3 is 15 residues. The chain's CDR3 is CASSFPGQGLYEQYF. Written as DNA, the CDR3 is TGTGCCAGCAGCTTTCCGGGACAGGGGCTTTACGAGCAGTACTTC.

This chain connects TRBV9 to TRBJ2-3; TRBD2 matches at 9 bases. There are 16 residues in the CDR3. V lost 0 bases, J lost 3 bases, and 5 bases stayed unmatched. Per germline, CDR1 SGDLS and CDR2 YYNGEE. CDR3 in amino acids: CASSVVASGETDTQYF. In nucleotides, the CDR3 is TGTGCCAGCAGCGTAGTGGCTAGCGGGGAGACAGATACGCAGTATTTT.

The chain couples TRBV9 to TRBJ1-1, with D hard to call. Trimming left V 3 bases short and J 3 bases short, with 12 bases between. Germline CDR1 reads SGDLS; CDR2 reads YYNGEE. CDR3 length equals 14 residues. CDR3 protein: CASSARPGYTEAFF. The CDR3, as DNA: TGTGCCAGCAGCGCTCGGCCGGGGTACACTGAAGCTTTCTTT. Looking up the rest from reference TRBV9 and TRBJ1-1 gives the full variable domain: DSGVTQTPKHLITATGQRVTLRCSPRSGDLSVYWYQQSLDQGLQFLIQYYNGEERAKGNILERFSAQQFPDLHSELNLSSLELGDSALYFCASSARPGYTEAFFGQGTRLTVV.

The CDR3 is CSARQGNLFF. In DNA form, the CDR3 reads TGCAGTGCTAGACAGGGAAATCTGTTCTTC. V gene TRBV20-1 combines with J gene TRBJ2-1, with D perhaps matching TRBD1 (5 bases). CDR1 is DFQATT, CDR2 SNEGSKA, per germline (reference sequence). The ends were cut back, 2 bases at V and 15 bases at J, with 11 bases in the middle. The CDR3 runs to 10 residues.

V and J are TRBV5-1 and TRBJ2-1, with 8 bases matching TRBD2. The CDR3 has 17 amino acids. Germline CDR1 and CDR2: SGHRS and YFSETQ. Trimming removed 4 bases from V and 0 bases from J; junction bases left unmatched: 9. CDR3: CASSPAGLGSSYNEQFF. The CDR3 bases are TGCGCCAGCAGCCCAGCGGGACTAGGGAGCTCCTACAATGAGCAGTTCTTC.

The chain has TRBV6-1 and TRBJ2-7; no clear D. The CDR3 length is 14 residues. V dropped 3 bases and J dropped 2 bases, with 11 bases sitting between them. Germline V gene sequence: CDR1 MNHNS, CDR2 SASEGT. The CDR3: CASSERDIPYEQYF. In DNA, the CDR3 is TGTGCCAGCAGTGAGAGAGACATTCCCTACGAGCAGTACTTC.

The rearrangement uses TRBV6-5 and TRBJ1-2; a possible D gene is TRBD1 (5 bases). The CDR3 has 15 amino acids. CDR1 is MNHEY and CDR2 is SVGAGI in the germline V gene. V was clipped by 6 bases and J by 4 bases, with 18 bases between them. The CDR3 coding sequence is TGTGCCAGCAGCCCAACGCCGGGGGTCGGCTATGGCTACACCTTC. It yields the protein CASSPTPGVGYGYTF.

This clone occurred once. J is TRBJ2-2 and V is TRBV7-2; D is perhaps TRBD1 (6 bases). The V end lost 2 bases, the J end lost 4 bases, and 14 bases lay between the germline ends. The CDR3 covers 16 residues. Germline CDR1 reads SGHTA; CDR2 reads FQGNSA. The CDR3 is CASSLSRGGGTGELFF. Here the CDR3 DNA reads TGTGCCAGCAGCTTATCCCGAGGGGGTGGCACCGGGGAGCTGTTTTTT. Variable domain in full (rest from reference TRBV7-2 and TRBJ2-2): GAGVSQSPSNKVTEKGKDVELRCDPISGHTALYWYRQSLGQGLEFLIYFQGNSAPDKSGLPSDRFSAERTGGSVSTLTIQRTQQEDSAVYLCASSLSRGGGTGELFFGEGSRLTVL.

The V and J genes are TRBV9 and TRBJ2-7, with 10 positions matching TRBD1. The CDR3 has 14 residues. The ends lost 0 bases at V and 4 bases at J; junction bases unmatched: 1. Per the germline V gene, CDR1 is SGDLS and CDR2 is YYNGEE. The CDR3 DNA sequence: TGTGCCAGCAGCGTAGGGGGACAGGGGTACGAGCAGTACTTC. It is translated as CASSVGGQGYEQYF.

This sequence joins TRBV28 and TRBJ1-5; 11 bases agree with TRBD1. CDR3 length: 17 residues. Germline CDR1 MDHEN, CDR2 SYDVKM. V was clipped by 5 bases and J by 2 bases; unmatched bases: 8. The CDR3 loop is CASSLGQGAVGNQPQHF. The CDR3 DNA reads as TGTGCCAGCAGTCTCGGACAGGGGGCGGTTGGCAATCAGCCCCAGCATTTT. Looking up the rest from reference TRBV28 and TRBJ1-5 gives the full variable domain: DVKVTQSSRYLVKRTGEKVFLECVQDMDHENMFWYRQDPGLGLRLIYFSYDVKMKEKGDIPEGYSVSREKKERFSLILESASTNQTSMYLCASSLGQGAVGNQPQHFGDGTRLSIL.

The V call is TRBV19, the J call TRBJ1-1, with D hard to call. Germline values: CDR1 LNHDA, CDR2 SQIVND (reference sequence). Trimming left V 5 bases short and J 3 bases short, with 13 bases between. The length of the CDR3 is 14 residues. In nucleotides, the CDR3 is TGTGCCAGTAGTGTTACTAGGAGGGACACTGAAGCTTTCTTT. This encodes CASSVTRRDTEAFF. The entire variable domain, with the rest obtained from reference TRBV19 and TRBJ1-1, is as follows: DGGITQSPKYLFRKEGQNVTLSCEQNLNHDAMYWYRQDPGQGLRLIYYSQIVNDFQKGDIAEGYSVSREKKESFPLTVTSAQKNPTAFYLCASSVTRRDTEAFFGQGTRLTVV.

The V and J genes are TRBV19 and TRBJ1-2; possibly TRBD1 for D (5 bases). CDR1 is LNHDA and CDR2 is SQIVND in the germline V gene (reference sequence). The length of the CDR3 is 13 residues. The V gene lost 3 bases and the J gene lost 5 bases, with 10 bases spanning the gap. The CDR3 region is CASSIGALYGYTF. CDR3 DNA sequence: TGTGCCAGTAGTATTGGGGCTTTGTATGGCTACACCTTC.

The V and J genes are TRBV27 and TRBJ2-1; 8 bases align to TRBD2. Looked up from germline, CDR1 is MNHEY and CDR2 is SMNVEV (reference sequence). The CDR3 extends over 14 amino acids. The V and J ends lost 6 bases and 10 bases, in that order; junction bases with no gene match: 11. The CDR3 nucleotides read TGTGCCAGCAGGACCGGGACTAGGGTTGAAGAGCAGTTCTTC. It codes for CASRTGTRVEEQFF.

V is TRBV10-3 and J is TRBJ1-6, with a weak D call TRBD1 (6 bases). The CDR3 extends over 14 amino acids. The V gene lost 10 bases and the J gene lost 8 bases, with 18 bases spanning the gap. In germline, CDR1 is ENHRY, CDR2 SYGVKD. The CDR3 DNA sequence: TGTGCCACCGCCGGAACAGGGTACGATTCACCCCTCCACTTT. Translation: CATAGTGYDSPLHF.

The V call is TRBV18, the J call TRBJ2-2; no firm D call. The germline CDR1 and CDR2 sequences are KGHSH and LQKENI. Trimming pared 3 bases from V and 5 bases from J, leaving 13 bases between. CDR3 length: 15 amino acids. In DNA, the CDR3 is TGTGCCAGCTCACCTGTTCTTACTAATACCGGGGAGCTGTTTTTT. This sequence encodes CASSPVLTNTGELFF. Full variable domain (outside the CDR3, taken from reference TRBV18 and TRBJ2-2): NAGVMQNPRHLVRRRGQEARLRCSPMKGHSHVYWYRQLPEEGLKFMVYLQKENIIDESGMPKERFSAEFPKEGPSILRIQQVVRGDSAAYFCASSPVLTNTGELFFGEGSRLTVL.

V usage is TRBV5-1 and J usage is TRBJ1-4; D uncertain. The CDR3 totals 18 residues. Germline V gene lookup returns CDR1 SGHRS and CDR2 YFSETQ. The V end lost 1 base, the J end lost 5 bases, and 21 bases lay between the germline ends. DNA for the CDR3: TGCGCCAGCAGCTTGAGTCTTTCTCGGCAGGCCGGAAATGAAAAACTGTTTTTT. Translating it yields CASSLSLSRQAGNEKLFF.